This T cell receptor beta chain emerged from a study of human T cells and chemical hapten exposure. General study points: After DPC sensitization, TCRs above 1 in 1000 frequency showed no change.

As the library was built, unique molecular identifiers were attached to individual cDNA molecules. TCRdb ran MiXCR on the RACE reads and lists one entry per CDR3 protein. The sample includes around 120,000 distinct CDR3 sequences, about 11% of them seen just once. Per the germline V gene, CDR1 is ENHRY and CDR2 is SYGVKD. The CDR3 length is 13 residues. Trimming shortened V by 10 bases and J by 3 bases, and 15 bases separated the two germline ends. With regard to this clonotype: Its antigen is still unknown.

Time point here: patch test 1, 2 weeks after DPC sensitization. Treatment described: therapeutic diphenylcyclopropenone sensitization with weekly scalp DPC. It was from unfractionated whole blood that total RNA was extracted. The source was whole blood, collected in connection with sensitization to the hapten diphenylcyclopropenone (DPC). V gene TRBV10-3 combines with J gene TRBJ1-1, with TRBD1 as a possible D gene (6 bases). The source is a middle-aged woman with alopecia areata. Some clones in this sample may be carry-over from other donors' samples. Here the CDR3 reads CATRRDTHTEAFF. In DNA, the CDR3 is TGTGCCACCCGCCGGGACACACACACTGAAGCTTTCTTT.